This TCR beta chain emerged from a study of T-cell memory formation after mild COVID-19. This CDR3 is 15 amino acids long. Losses at the gene ends were 4 bases for V and 3 bases for J; bases not matched to a gene: 8. Germline V gene sequence: CDR1 SGHRS, CDR2 YFSETQ. Many counts were recorded for this clonotype. Its antigen is currently unknown. Constant-segment-primed 5'RACE gave TCR alpha and TCR beta cDNA libraries with sample barcodes and UMIs. MiXCR was run by TCRdb on the 5' RACE reads, yielding one entry per CDR3 protein. The repertoire includes nearly 110,000 distinct CDR3 sequences, roughly an eighth of them detected once, and approximately 43% sits in the top ten. Study findings and constraints: Some clones that responded turned up in pre-infection memory, which suggests that cross-reactive memory joined in.

This receptor was obtained from a man between 18 and 29 years old who had mild COVID-19 (a few samples of this study predate the infection). Cell type and time point are not known. Material: PBMCs or a T cell subset sorted from them (not recorded which). The chain couples TRBV5-1 to TRBJ2-7; 9 bases agree with TRBD1. The CDR3 sequence is CASSAPGTGSYEQYF. In DNA, the CDR3 is TGCGCCAGCAGCGCACCCGGGACAGGGAGCTACGAGCAGTACTTC.